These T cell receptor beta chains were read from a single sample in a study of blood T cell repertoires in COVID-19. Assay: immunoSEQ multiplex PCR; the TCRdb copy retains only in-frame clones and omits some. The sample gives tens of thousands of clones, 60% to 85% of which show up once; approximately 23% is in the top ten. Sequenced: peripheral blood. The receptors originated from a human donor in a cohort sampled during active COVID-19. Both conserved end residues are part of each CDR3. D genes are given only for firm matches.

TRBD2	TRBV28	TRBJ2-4	CASSLLTSGGADAKNIQYF	TGTGCCAGCAGTTTATTGACTAGCGGGGGGGCCGATGCCAAAAACATTCAGTACTTC
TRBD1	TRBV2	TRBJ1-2	CASSPDRFSAGYTF	TGTGCCAGCAGTCCGGACAGGTTTTCGGCTGGCTACACCTTC
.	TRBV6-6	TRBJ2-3	CASSRLSDTQYF	TGTGCCAGCTCCAGACTCTCAGATACGCAGTATTTT
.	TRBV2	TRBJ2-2	CASGREWELFF	TGTGCCAGCGGGCGGGAATGGGAGCTGTTTTTT
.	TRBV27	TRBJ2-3	CASRPQVLDTQYF	TGTGCCAGCAGACCACAGGTTCTAGATACGCAGTATTTT
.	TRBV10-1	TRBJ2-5	CASSESGRQETQYF	TGCGCCAGCAGTGAGTCGGGCAGGCAAGAGACCCAGTACTTC
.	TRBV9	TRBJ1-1	CASRAVNTEAFF	TGTGCCTCCAGGGCGGTGAACACTGAAGCTTTCTTT
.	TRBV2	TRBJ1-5	CASRETAIRNQPQHF	TGTGCCAGCAGGGAGACAGCCATCCGGAATCAGCCCCAGCATTTT
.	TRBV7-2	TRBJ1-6	CASSLVDTNSPLHF	TGTGCCAGCAGCTTAGTCGACACTAATTCACCCCTCCACTTT
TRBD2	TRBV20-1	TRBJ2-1	CSASRVGQGGTSAYNEQFF	TGCAGTGCTAGTAGAGTCGGCCAGGGGGGGACTAGCGCCTACAATGAGCAGTTCTTC